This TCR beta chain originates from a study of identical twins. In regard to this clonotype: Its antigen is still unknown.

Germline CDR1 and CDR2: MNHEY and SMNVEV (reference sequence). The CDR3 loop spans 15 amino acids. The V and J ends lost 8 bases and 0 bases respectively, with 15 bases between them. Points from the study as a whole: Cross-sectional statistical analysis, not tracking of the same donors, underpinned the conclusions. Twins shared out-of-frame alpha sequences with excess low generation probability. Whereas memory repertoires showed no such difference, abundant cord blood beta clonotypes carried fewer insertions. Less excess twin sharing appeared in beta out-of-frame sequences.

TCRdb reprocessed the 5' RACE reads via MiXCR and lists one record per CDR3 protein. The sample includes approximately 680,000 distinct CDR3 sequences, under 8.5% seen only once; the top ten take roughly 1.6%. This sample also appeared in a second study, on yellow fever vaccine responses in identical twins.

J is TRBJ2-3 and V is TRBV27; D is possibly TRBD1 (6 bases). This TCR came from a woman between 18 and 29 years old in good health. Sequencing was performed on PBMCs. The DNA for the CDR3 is TGTGCCAGCTCCGGGCCAGGGGCTAGCACAGATACGCAGTATTTT. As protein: CASSGPGASTDTQYF.